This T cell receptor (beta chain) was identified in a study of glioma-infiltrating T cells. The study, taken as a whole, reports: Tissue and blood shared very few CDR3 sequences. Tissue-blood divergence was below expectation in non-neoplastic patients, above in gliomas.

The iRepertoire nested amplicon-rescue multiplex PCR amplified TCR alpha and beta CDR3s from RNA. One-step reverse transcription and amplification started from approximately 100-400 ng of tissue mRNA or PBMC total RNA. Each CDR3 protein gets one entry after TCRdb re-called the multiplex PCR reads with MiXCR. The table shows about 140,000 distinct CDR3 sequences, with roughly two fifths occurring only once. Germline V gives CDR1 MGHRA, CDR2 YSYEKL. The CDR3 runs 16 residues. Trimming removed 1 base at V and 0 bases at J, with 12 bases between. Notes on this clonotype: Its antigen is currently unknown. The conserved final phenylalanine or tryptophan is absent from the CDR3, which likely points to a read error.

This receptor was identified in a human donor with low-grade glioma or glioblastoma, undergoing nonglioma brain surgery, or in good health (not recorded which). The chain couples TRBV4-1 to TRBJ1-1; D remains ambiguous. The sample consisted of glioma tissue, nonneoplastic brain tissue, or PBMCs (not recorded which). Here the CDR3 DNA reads TGCGCCAGCAGCCAAGGAGACGGCAGGCTGAACACTGAAGCTTTCATT. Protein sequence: CASSQGDGRLNTEAFI.